This TCR beta chain is drawn from a study of T cell repertoires in cytomegalovirus infection. Study information: CMV infection and matching HLA type were both indicated by public TCR beta signatures. General study results and limits: The study identified carriers of CMV plus the relevant HLA from cumulative public TCR beta family frequency.

This clonotype has just one count. Its antigen is as yet unknown. MiXCR, run by TCRdb on the reads, gives a single entry per CDR3 protein. The sample carries 650,000 to 900,000 distinct CDR3 sequences, approximately 30% recorded once. Germline V gene sequence: CDR1 DFQATT, CDR2 SNEGSKA (reference sequence). The CDR3 has 20 amino acids. Trimming cost V 8 bases and J 4 bases, with 36 bases left between them. This sample comprised cultured CD8+ T cells from PBMCs, obtained from culture after CMV antigen stimulation. The receptor was isolated from a human donor in good health (CMV status not recorded). Some clones in this sample may be carry-over from other donors' samples. The chain joins TRBV20-1 to TRBJ1-5, with D uncertain. The CDR3 bases are TGCAGTTCGAAACGTGAAATCTTCCATCCCCGATTTGGCACAAATCAGCCCCAGCATTTT. Amino acid sequence: CSSKREIFHPRFGTNQPQHF.